A selection of T cell receptor beta chains follows, all from one sample in a study of shared clonotypes between healthy human individuals. The data were produced by immunoSEQ multiplex PCR, yet TCRdb's version contains in-frame clones alone and is incomplete. The sample has 2 million to 2.5 million clones, more than 90% seen once. Material: naive CD4+ T cells sorted from blood. These receptors originate from a man younger than 35 in good health. Each CDR3 is given with its conserved first and last residue. D genes are given only for firm matches.

d_call j_call v_call cdr3_aa
NA TRBJ1-1 TRBV18 CASSKNKNTEAFF
TRBD2 TRBJ2-7 TRBV19 CASSPAGGASEQYF
TRBD1 TRBJ1-6 TRBV30 CAWSQDRYNSPLHF
NA TRBJ2-7 TRBV28 CASSDRDTPRGEQYF
TRBD1 TRBJ1-1 TRBV6-5 CASKGQGNTEAFF
NA TRBJ2-3 TRBV6-5 CASSYNLGGGTDTQYF
NA TRBJ1-1 TRBV29-1 CSVGKGNTEAFF
NA TRBJ2-2 TRBV19 CASSRQGVTGELFF
NA TRBJ2-7 TRBV28 CAIQGSYEQYF
NA TRBJ1-2 TRBV6-1 CASSVEVNYGYTF
NA TRBJ2-2 TRBV28 CASSRTYGAGTGELFF